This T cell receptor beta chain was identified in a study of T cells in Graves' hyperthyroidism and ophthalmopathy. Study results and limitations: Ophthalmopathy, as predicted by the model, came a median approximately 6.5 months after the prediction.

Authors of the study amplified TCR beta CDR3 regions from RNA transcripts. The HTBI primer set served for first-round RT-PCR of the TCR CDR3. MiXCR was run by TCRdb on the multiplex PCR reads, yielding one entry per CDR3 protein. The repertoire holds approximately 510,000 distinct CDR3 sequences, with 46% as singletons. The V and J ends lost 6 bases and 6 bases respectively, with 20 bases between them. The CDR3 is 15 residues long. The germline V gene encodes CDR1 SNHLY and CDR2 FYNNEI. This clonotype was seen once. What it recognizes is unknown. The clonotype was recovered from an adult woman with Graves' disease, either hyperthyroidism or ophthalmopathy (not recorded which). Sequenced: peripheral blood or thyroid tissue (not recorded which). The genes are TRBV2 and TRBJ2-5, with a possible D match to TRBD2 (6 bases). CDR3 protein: CASSQLGATRQTQYF. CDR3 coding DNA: TGTGCCAGCAGCCAGTTAGGCGCGACTAGGCAGACCCAGTACTTC. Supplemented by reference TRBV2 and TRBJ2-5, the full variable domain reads EPEVTQTPSHQVTQMGQEVILRCVPISNHLYFYWYRQILGQKVEFLVSFYNNEISEKSEIFDDQFSVERPDGSNFTLKIRSTKLEDSAMYFCASSQLGATRQTQYFGPGTRLLVL.